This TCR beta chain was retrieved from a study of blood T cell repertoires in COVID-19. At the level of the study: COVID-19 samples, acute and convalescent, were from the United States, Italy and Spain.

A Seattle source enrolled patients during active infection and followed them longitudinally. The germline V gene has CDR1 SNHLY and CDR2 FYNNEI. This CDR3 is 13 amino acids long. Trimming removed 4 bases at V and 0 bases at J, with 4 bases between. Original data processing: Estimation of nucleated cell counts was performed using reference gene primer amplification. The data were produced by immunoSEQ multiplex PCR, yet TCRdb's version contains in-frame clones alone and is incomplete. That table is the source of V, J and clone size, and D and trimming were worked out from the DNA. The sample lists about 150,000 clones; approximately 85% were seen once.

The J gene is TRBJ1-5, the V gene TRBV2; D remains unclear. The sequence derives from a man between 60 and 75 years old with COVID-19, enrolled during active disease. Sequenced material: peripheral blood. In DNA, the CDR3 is TGTGCCAGCAGTGGAGATAGCAATCAGCCCCAGCATTTT. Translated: CASSGDSNQPQHF.